The present T cell receptor (beta chain) was sequenced within a study of shared clonotypes between healthy human individuals. The CDR3 runs to 16 residues. With 2 bases removed from V and 0 bases from J, the gap between germline ends came to 12 bases. Looked up from germline, CDR1 is KGHSY and CDR2 is FQNENV. It was CD45RO-negative cells, positively selected for CCR7, that made up naive CD8 cells, with terminally differentiated effector memory CD45RA+ cells excluded. Generated by immunoSEQ multiplex PCR, the TCRdb table keeps only in-frame clones and is missing some. The repertoire has more than 2 million clones, roughly 93% of them found once; the top ten carry around 1.8%.

The sample taken for sequencing was naive CD8+ T cells from PBMCs. The gene calls are TRBV16 and TRBJ2-3, with D possibly TRBD2 on 5 matching bases. The receptor was isolated from a man between 18 and 29 years old in good health. Some clones in this sample may be carry-over from other donors' samples. The CDR3 DNA follows: TGTGCCAGCAGCCAAGCTAGCTTCTCTAGCACAGATACGCAGTATTTT. Protein sequence: CASSQASFSSTDTQYF. Full variable domain (remainder filled in from reference TRBV16 and TRBJ2-3): GEEVAQTPKHLVRGEGQKAKLYCAPIKGHSYVFWYQQVLKNEFKFLISFQNENVFDETGMPKERFSAKCLPNSPCSLEIQATKLEDSAVYFCASSQASFSSTDTQYFGPGTRLTVL.